A single sample gave rise to the 3 T cell receptor beta chains below, sequenced in a study of T-cell reconstitution after alpha-beta-depleted transplantation in children. Using unique molecular identifiers, the investigators prepared the TCRbeta library. TCRdb reprocessed the PCR reads with MiXCR, giving one entry per CDR3 protein. Of roughly 200,000 distinct CDR3 sequences in the sample, 6% to 7% were seen once. Source: PBMCs from the stem cell graft donor, taken from the stem cell graft. These receptors came from a human donor who donated a stem cell graft to a child with Wiskott-Aldrich syndrome.

This clonotype occurred many times. The rearrangement links TRBV7-9 to TRBJ2-1, with D possibly being TRBD1 or TRBD2 (5 bases each). CDR3 length: 12 amino acids. Germline V lookup: CDR1 SEHNR, CDR2 FQNEAQ (reference sequence). Trimming pared 9 bases from V and 8 bases from J, leaving 14 bases between. CDR3 sequence: CARGDSRDEQFF. The CDR3 region has the DNA TGTGCCAGGGGGGATTCTAGGGATGAGCAGTTCTTC.

The table lists this clonotype with many counts. The chain couples TRBV5-6 to TRBJ2-1, with D tentatively TRBD1 (6 bases). V was cut by 8 bases and J by 1 base, with 16 bases left in between. The CDR3 runs 15 residues. From germline, CDR1 is SGHDT and CDR2 YYEEEE. The CDR3 DNA reads TGTGCCAGTTTTGAAGGGGGAGAATCCTACAATGAGCAGTTCTTC. As protein: CASFEGGESYNEQFF.

This clonotype was counted between two and nine times. This chain joins TRBV5-1 and TRBJ2-6, with 7 bases fitting TRBD2. With 3 bases clipped from V and 3 bases from J, the junction kept 3 bases outside the gene matches. Germline V gene data show CDR1 as SGHRS and CDR2 as YFSETQ. The CDR3 sequence is 15 residues long. CDR3 sequence reads: CASSSRGDGANVLTF. The CDR3 bases are TGCGCCAGCAGCTCACGGGGGGATGGGGCCAACGTCCTGACTTTC.